The 25 T cell receptor beta chains listed next were all sequenced from one sample in a study of blood T cell repertoires in COVID-19. This table comes from immunoSEQ multiplex PCR, and its TCRdb copy is limited to in-frame clones, with some not included. The sample lists about 300,000 clones, around nine tenths occurring once. The specimen was PBMCs or T cells enriched from blood (not recorded which). The source of these receptors is a woman aged 50 to 60 who had been exposed to COVID-19.

The J gene is TRBJ1-5, the V gene TRBV4-2; D ambiguous. This CDR3 is 16 amino acids long. Germline CDR1 is LGHNA and CDR2 is YNFKEQ. Trimming took off 0 bases at V and 6 bases at J, with 15 bases between the two ends. CDR3 coding DNA: TGTGCCAGCAGCCAAGATATCACGGGGTTTATTCAGCCCCAGCATTTT. Translated, it gives CASSQDITGFIQPQHF.

The V call is TRBV27, the J call TRBJ1-1; D gene unclear. There are 14 residues in the CDR3. V lost 3 bases and J 1 base, leaving 9 bases between the germline ends. CDR1 is MNHEY, CDR2 SMNVEV, per germline (reference sequence). DNA for the CDR3: TGTGCCAGCAGTTTGCGGGAGGGGAACACTGAAGCTTTCTTT. Translated, it gives CASSLREGNTEAFF.

J is TRBJ2-7 and V is TRBV5-4, with 7 bases lining up with TRBD1. The CDR3 is 14 amino acids. Germline CDR1 reads SGHNT; CDR2 reads YYREEE (reference sequence). The ends lost 1 base at V and 3 bases at J; junction bases unmatched: 4. The CDR3, as DNA: TGTGCCAGCAGCTTGCTTGGACAGGACTACGAGCAGTACTTC. Translated: CASSLLGQDYEQYF. Based on the CDR3 plus reference TRBV5-4 and TRBJ2-7, the full variable domain is ETGVTQSPTHLIKTRGQQVTLRCSSQSGHNTVSWYQQALGQGPQFIFQYYREEENGRGNFPPRFSGLQFPNYSSELNVNALELDDSALYLCASSLLGQDYEQYFGPGTRLTVT.

This chain links TRBV4-1 with TRBJ2-1; D is possibly TRBD1 (5 bases). Germline V lookup: CDR1 MGHRA, CDR2 YSYEKL. Trimming shortened V by 1 base and J by 6 bases, and 7 bases separated the two germline ends. The CDR3 totals 13 residues. CDR3 coding DNA: TGCGCCAGCAGCCAAGCAGGGATCAATGAGCAGTTCTTC. It encodes CASSQAGINEQFF.

The chain links TRBV19 to TRBJ1-5, with TRBD1 as a possible D gene (5 bases). Looked up from germline, CDR1 is LNHDA and CDR2 is SQIVND (reference sequence). The CDR3 covers 16 residues. V was cut by 3 bases and J by 1 base, with 13 bases left in between. The DNA for the CDR3 is TGTGCCAGTAGTATCGCACCGGGGGGGAGCAATCAGCCCCAGCATTTT. Translating gives CASSIAPGGSNQPQHF.

V gene TRBV6-1 combines with J gene TRBJ2-7; TRBD1 matches at 9 bases. This CDR3 region has 16 residues. Germline assignment: CDR1 MNHNS and CDR2 SASEGT. V was pared by 2 bases and J by 4 bases, with 9 bases of the junction left unmatched. For the CDR3, the DNA is TGTGCCAGCAGTGAACTCTCGGGACAGGGCGGATACGAGCAGTACTTC. Residues: CASSELSGQGGYEQYF.

Here the CDR3 reads CASSVQSVNTGELFF. The DNA for the CDR3 is TGCGCCAGCAGCGTTCAGTCCGTTAACACCGGGGAGCTGTTTTTT. The chain recombines TRBV5-1 with TRBJ2-2; D is uncertain. V was cut by 4 bases and J by 2 bases, with 12 bases left in between. The CDR3 covers 15 residues. The germline CDR1 and CDR2 sequences are SGHRS and YFSETQ.

The V call is TRBV27, the J call TRBJ2-1; perhaps TRBD2 as D (6 bases). The length of the CDR3 is 14 residues. V was pared by 4 bases and J by 5 bases, with 12 bases between. Germline CDR1 MNHEY, CDR2 SMNVEV (reference sequence). CDR3 in amino acids: CASSWAGFNNEQFF. The CDR3 nucleotides are TGTGCCAGCAGTTGGGCGGGGTTTAACAATGAGCAGTTCTTC.

V usage is TRBV6-5 and J usage is TRBJ1-6, with 8 nucleotides matching TRBD1. CDR3 length: 14 amino acids. Trimming removed 3 bases from V and 6 bases from J; junction bases left unmatched: 1. The germline V gene has CDR1 MNHEY and CDR2 SVGAGI. Written as DNA, the CDR3 is TGTGCCAGCAGTTATGACAGGGGTAATTCACCCCTCCACTTT. It translates to CASSYDRGNSPLHF.

This clone was picked up a small number of times. The CDR3 DNA reads TGTGCCTGGAGGCCGGGACTACAGGCCGGGGAGCTGTTTTTT. Translating it yields CAWRPGLQAGELFF. The chain is built from TRBV30 and TRBJ2-2; 7 bases match TRBD2. Germline V lookup: CDR1 GTSNPN, CDR2 SVGIG (reference sequence). This CDR3 comprises 14 residues. V lost 3 bases, J lost 6 bases, and 7 bases stayed unmatched.

The chain carries TRBV12-3 or TRBV12-4 and TRBJ2-5; D possibly corresponds to TRBD2 (7 bases). The CDR3 has 13 amino acids. Deletions cut 7 bases from V and 5 bases from J, with 14 bases between. CDR3 sequence reads: CASIRGAGETQYF. CDR3 coding DNA: TGTGCCAGCATCCGGGGGGCTGGTGAGACCCAGTACTTC.

This chain connects TRBV5-5 to TRBJ2-5; TRBD2 aligns across 9 bases. V was pared by 4 bases and J by 5 bases, with 15 bases of the junction left unmatched. CDR3 length: 17 amino acids. Per germline, CDR1 SGHKS and CDR2 YYEKEE (reference sequence). The CDR3 DNA reads as TGTGCCAGCAGCGGGGCGACCGGGACTAGCTTTCGGGAGACCCAGTACTTC. This codes for CASSGATGTSFRETQYF.

The rearrangement uses TRBV6-1 and TRBJ1-5; perhaps TRBD1 as D (6 bases). Between the trimmed V and J ends, which lost 2 bases and 3 bases, there was a span of 8 bases. The germline CDR1 and CDR2 sequences are MNHNS and SASEGT. CDR3 length equals 14 residues. CDR3 region: CASSELGANQPQHF. The CDR3 DNA follows: TGTGCCAGCAGTGAATTGGGGGCCAATCAGCCCCAGCATTTT.

V and J are TRBV3-1 (or the pseudogene TRBV3-2) and TRBJ2-5; 12 nucleotides align to TRBD2. Trimming took 3 bases from V and 3 from J; bases not matched to a gene: 5. CDR1 is LGHDT and CDR2 is YNNKEL in the germline V gene (reference sequence). CDR3 size: 16 residues. CDR3 loop: CASSQRLAGAKETQYF. In DNA, the CDR3 is TGTGCCAGCAGCCAGCGACTAGCGGGGGCTAAAGAGACCCAGTACTTC.

J is TRBJ2-3 and V is TRBV15; TRBD2 matches at 7 bases. Per the germline V gene, CDR1 is LNHNV and CDR2 is YYDKDF (reference sequence). With V trimmed by 0 bases and J by 0 bases, 9 bases remained unmatched. The CDR3 has 18 amino acids. The CDR3 loop is CATSRDPLGGGSTDTQYF. The DNA of the CDR3 is TGTGCCACCAGCAGAGATCCCCTCGGCGGGGGTAGCACAGATACGCAGTATTTT. Full variable domain (outside the CDR3, taken from reference TRBV15 and TRBJ2-3): DAMVIQNPRYQVTQFGKPVTLSCSQTLNHNVMYWYQQKSSQAPKLLFHYYDKDFNNEADTPDNFQSRRPNTSFCFLDIRSPGLGDTAMYLCATSRDPLGGGSTDTQYFGPGTRLTVL.

This clone came up many times. The rearrangement uses TRBV7-6 and TRBJ2-7; TRBD1 agrees at 7 bases. V lost 7 bases to trimming and J lost 3 bases; unmatched junction nucleotides: 18. This CDR3 is 17 amino acids long. The germline CDR1 and CDR2 sequences are SGHVS and FNYEAQ. The CDR3 sequence: CASTKDHPGQPFYEQYF. The CDR3 DNA is TGTGCCAGCACAAAGGACCATCCGGGACAGCCTTTCTACGAGCAGTACTTC.

This chain uses TRBV19 with TRBJ1-1; 7 nucleotides line up with TRBD1. Trimming cost V 5 bases and J 1 base; bases outside gene matches: 13. This CDR3 has 17 residues. Germline CDR1 LNHDA, CDR2 SQIVND (reference sequence). CDR3 nucleotide sequence: TGTGCCAGTAGTCGGGACAGAGGGCTCGGTGGGAACACTGAAGCTTTCTTT. Protein product: CASSRDRGLGGNTEAFF.

CDR3: CASSSGGTGELFF. The CDR3 DNA sequence: TGTGCCAGCAGTTCCGGAGGCACCGGGGAGCTGTTTTTT. This chain connects TRBV28 to TRBJ2-2; tentatively, D is TRBD2 (5 bases). From germline, CDR1 is MDHEN and CDR2 SYDVKM. CDR3 length equals 13 residues. Trimming pared 4 bases from V and 4 bases from J, leaving 7 bases between.

V is TRBV5-1 and J is TRBJ2-3, with 12 bases aligning to TRBD1. The junction had 7 bases not matched to a gene; V was cut back by 3 bases and J by 5 bases. This CDR3 spans 16 amino acids. Germline values: CDR1 SGHRS, CDR2 YFSETQ. The chain's CDR3 is CASSSEGQGAGDTQYF. CDR3 DNA sequence: TGCGCCAGCAGCTCAGAGGGACAGGGGGCTGGAGATACGCAGTATTTT.

CDR3 DNA: TGTGCCAGCTCACCATGGAGGGGACAGGGTCTGGGAGCTTTCTTT. This gives the protein CASSPWRGQGLGAFF. This chain links TRBV18 with TRBJ1-1, with TRBD1 matching over 9 bases. V shed 2 bases and J 10 bases; nucleotides not matched to a gene: 11. The CDR3 contains 15 residues. From germline, CDR1 is KGHSH and CDR2 LQKENI.

This clone was observed once. The gene calls are TRBV2 and TRBJ1-6; 10 nucleotides line up with TRBD1. V lost 6 bases to trimming and J lost 6 bases; unmatched junction nucleotides: 2. Germline V gene lookup returns CDR1 SNHLY and CDR2 FYNNEI. The CDR3 runs to 14 residues. The DNA of the CDR3 is TGTGCCAGCAGCCGGGACAGGGGTAATTCACCCCTCCACTTT. Translating it yields CASSRDRGNSPLHF.

The J gene is TRBJ1-1, the V gene TRBV18; 9 bases agree with TRBD1. Losses at the gene ends were 6 bases for V and 7 bases for J; bases not matched to a gene: 6. CDR1 KGHSH and CDR2 LQKENI come from the germline V gene. The CDR3 totals 13 residues. The CDR3 region is CASSRTGVVEAFF. CDR3 DNA: TGTGCCAGCTCGCGGACAGGGGTCGTTGAAGCTTTCTTT.

The genes are TRBV25-1 and TRBJ2-4, with 7 bases lining up with TRBD2. The CDR3 extends over 13 amino acids. Trimming took 6 bases from V and 9 from J; bases not matched to a gene: 8. Germline assignment: CDR1 MGHDK and CDR2 SYGVNS. This chain's CDR3 is CASSEGLYGIQYF. DNA of the CDR3: TGTGCCAGCAGCGAGGGACTATACGGCATTCAGTACTTC.

This chain links TRBV6-4 with TRBJ1-6; maybe TRBD1 (5 bases). With 5 bases removed from V and 4 bases from J, the gap between germline ends came to 9 bases. Germline V lookup: CDR1 MRHNA, CDR2 SNTAGT. The CDR3 is made up of 14 amino acids. The DNA for the CDR3 is TGTGCCAGCAGTCTGGGGCAATATAATTCACCCCTCCACTTT. It encodes CASSLGQYNSPLHF.

Regarding this clone: The same CDR3 can be traced to other DNA sequences in this sample. The J gene is TRBJ2-5, the V gene TRBV4-1; D is unclear. The germline gives CDR1 MGHRA, CDR2 YSYEKL. The CDR3 loop spans 15 amino acids. Trimming removed 0 bases from V and 1 base from J, with 9 bases in between. The CDR3 protein is CASSQDPGTQETQYF. For the CDR3, the DNA is TGCGCCAGCAGCCAAGATCCAGGTACCCAAGAGACCCAGTACTTC.